The source of this T cell receptor beta chain is a study of monozygotic twins with inflammatory bowel disease. Study-level findings and limits: Variability may have been added to patient repertoires by differing immunosuppressive treatments. TCRbeta diversity (inverse Simpson) was lower in IBD patients than in healthy co-twins.

Added by template switching were UMIs that each held a 6-nucleotide sample barcode. TCRdb derives one entry per CDR3 protein from the 5' RACE reads, leaving out DNA. Seen in this sample are about 300,000 distinct CDR3 sequences; the ten most common clones hold 5.6%. CDR1 DFQATT and CDR2 SNEGSKA come from the germline V gene (reference sequence). This CDR3 has 13 amino acids. Remarks on this clonotype: Its cognate antigen is unknown.

Collection of a roughly 2.3 ml blood sample took place per donor. J is TRBJ1-1 and V is TRBV20-1. This clonotype was sampled from a human donor with ulcerative colitis or Crohn's disease, or a healthy co-twin of an affected twin (not recorded which). Sequenced input: blood. CDR3 sequence reads: CSARFGYGTEAFF.